This T cell receptor (beta chain) was documented in a study of blood T cell repertoires in COVID-19. Study as a whole: Material from acute and convalescent COVID-19 was sourced from the United States, Italy and Spain. Nucleic acid was either cDNA or gDNA, and it came from T cells, B-cell-depleted T cells, or PBMCs.

Original methodology: From reference gene primer amplification, estimates of nucleated cell counts were derived. Here immunoSEQ multiplex PCR was the method, and the copy in TCRdb shows in-frame clones only, minus some. V and J calls and clone size come straight from that table; D and trimming were deduced from the DNA. Counted here are 87,000 or so clones, 80% to 90% occurring once; the ten biggest clones make up around 10%. V shed 6 bases and J 4 bases; nucleotides not matched to a gene: 4. The germline V gene has CDR1 MNHEY and CDR2 SVGAGI. The CDR3 is made up of 14 amino acids. This chain links TRBV6-5 with TRBJ1-5, with TRBD1 identical over 9 bases. Sequencing was carried out using peripheral blood. The clonotype originates from a man older than 75 with acute or convalescent COVID-19. The CDR3 loop is CASRGQGRNQPQHF. The CDR3 coding sequence is TGTGCCAGCAGAGGACAGGGGAGGAATCAGCCCCAGCATTTT.